This TCR beta chain originates from a study of blood T cell repertoires in COVID-19. Across the study: Sites in the United States, Italy and Spain provided acute and convalescent COVID-19 samples. Sources were T cells, B-cell-depleted T cells, or PBMCs; the material itself was cDNA or gDNA.

In the source study's methods: Estimated nucleated cell counts came from reference gene primer amplification. Only in-frame clones appear in the TCRdb table, and some are missing; sequencing was by immunoSEQ multiplex PCR. The V and J calls and the clone size are those of that table, but D and trimming were determined from the DNA. The table shows approximately 230,000 clones, with more than 80% occurring only once. There are 14 residues in the CDR3. Germline V gene data show CDR1 as SEHNR and CDR2 as FQNEAQ (reference sequence). V lost 5 bases and J 5 bases, leaving 16 bases between the germline ends.

The rearrangement joins TRBV7-9 to TRBJ2-7, with a tentative D call TRBD2 (5 bases). The sequence came from a man younger than 45 who had recovered from COVID-19. Sequencing was performed on peripheral blood. The CDR3 DNA is TGTGCCAGCAGCCCATTCGAGGGAAAGGACGAGCAGTACTTC. It encodes CASSPFEGKDEQYF.